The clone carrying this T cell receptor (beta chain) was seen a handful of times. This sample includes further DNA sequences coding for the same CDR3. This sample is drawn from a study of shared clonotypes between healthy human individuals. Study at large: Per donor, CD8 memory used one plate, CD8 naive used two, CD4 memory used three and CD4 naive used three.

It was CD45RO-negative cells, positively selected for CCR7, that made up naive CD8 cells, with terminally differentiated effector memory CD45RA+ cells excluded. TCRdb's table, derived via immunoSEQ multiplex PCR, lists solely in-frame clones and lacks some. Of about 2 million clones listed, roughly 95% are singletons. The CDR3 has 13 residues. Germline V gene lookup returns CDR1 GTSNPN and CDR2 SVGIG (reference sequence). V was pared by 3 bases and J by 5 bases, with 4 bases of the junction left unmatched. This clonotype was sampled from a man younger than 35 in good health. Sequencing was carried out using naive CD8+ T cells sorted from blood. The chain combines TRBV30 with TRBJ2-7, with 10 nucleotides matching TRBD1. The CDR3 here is CAWSRDRGNEQYF. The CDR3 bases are TGTGCCTGGAGCCGGGACAGGGGAAACGAGCAGTACTTC.